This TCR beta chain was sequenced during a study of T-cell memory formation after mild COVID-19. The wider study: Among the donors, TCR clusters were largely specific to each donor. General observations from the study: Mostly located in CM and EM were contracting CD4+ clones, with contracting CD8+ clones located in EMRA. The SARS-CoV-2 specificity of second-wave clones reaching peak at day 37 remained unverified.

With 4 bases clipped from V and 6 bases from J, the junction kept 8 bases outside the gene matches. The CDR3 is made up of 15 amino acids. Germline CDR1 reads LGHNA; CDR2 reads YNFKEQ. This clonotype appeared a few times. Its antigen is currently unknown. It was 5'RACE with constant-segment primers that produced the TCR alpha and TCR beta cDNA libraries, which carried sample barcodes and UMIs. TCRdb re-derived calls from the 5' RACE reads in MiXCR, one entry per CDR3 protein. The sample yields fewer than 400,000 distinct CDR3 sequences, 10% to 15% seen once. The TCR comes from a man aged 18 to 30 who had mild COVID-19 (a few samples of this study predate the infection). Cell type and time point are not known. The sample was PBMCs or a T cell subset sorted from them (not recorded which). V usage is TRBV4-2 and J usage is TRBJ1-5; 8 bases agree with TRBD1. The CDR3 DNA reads TGTGCCAGCAGCCGATCGACAGGGGAGGGTCAGCCCCAGCATTTT. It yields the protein CASSRSTGEGQPQHF.